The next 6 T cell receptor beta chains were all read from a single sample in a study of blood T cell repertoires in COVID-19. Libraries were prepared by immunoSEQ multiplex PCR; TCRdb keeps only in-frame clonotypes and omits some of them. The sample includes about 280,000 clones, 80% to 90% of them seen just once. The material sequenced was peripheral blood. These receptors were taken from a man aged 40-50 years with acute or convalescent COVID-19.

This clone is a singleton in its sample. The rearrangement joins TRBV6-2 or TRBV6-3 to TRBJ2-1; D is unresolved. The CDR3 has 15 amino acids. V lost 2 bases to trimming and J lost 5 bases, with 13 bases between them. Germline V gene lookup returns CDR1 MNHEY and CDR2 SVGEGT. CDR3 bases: TGTGCCAGCAGTTACACCCCCGCCAGAAACAATGAGCAGTTCTTC. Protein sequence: CASSYTPARNNEQFF.

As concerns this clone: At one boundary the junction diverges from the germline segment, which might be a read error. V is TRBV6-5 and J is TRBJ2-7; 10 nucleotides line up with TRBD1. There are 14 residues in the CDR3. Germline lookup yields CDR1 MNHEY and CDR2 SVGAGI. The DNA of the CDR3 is TGTGCCAGCAGTTATGGGGGACAGGGGCCTCGGGAGTCCTTC. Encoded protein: CASSYGGQGPRESF.

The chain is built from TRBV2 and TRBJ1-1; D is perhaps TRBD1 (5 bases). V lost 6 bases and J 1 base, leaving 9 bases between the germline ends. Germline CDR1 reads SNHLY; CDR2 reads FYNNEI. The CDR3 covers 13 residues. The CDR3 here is CASRGRENTEAFF. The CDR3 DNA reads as TGTGCCAGCAGGGGGCGCGAGAACACTGAAGCTTTCTTT.

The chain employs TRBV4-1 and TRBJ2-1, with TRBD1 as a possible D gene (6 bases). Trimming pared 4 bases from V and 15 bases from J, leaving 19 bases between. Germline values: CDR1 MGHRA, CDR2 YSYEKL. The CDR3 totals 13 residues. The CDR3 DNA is TGCGCCAGCAGCCCGGGACAAACTAGGACACGGTTCTTC. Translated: CASSPGQTRTRFF.

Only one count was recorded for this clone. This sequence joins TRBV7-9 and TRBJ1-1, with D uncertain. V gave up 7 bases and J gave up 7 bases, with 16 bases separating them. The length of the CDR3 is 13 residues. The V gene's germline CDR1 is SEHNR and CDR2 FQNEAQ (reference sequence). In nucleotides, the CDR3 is TGTGCCAGCATCAAAGGCAGGTTTGGTGAAGCTTTCTTT. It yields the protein CASIKGRFGEAFF. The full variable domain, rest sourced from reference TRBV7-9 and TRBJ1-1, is DTGVSQNPRHKITKRGQNVTFRCDPISEHNRLYWYRQTLGQGPEFLTYFQNEAQLEKSRLLSDRFSAERPKGSFSTLEIQRTEQGDSAMYLCASIKGRFGEAFFGQGTRLTVV.

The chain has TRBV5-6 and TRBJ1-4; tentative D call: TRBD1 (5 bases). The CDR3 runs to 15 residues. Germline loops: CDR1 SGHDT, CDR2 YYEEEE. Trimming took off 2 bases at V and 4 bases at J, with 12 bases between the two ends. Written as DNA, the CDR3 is TGTGCCAGCAGCTTCTTCGACAGCCTTAATGAAAAACTGTTTTTT. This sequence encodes CASSFFDSLNEKLFF.